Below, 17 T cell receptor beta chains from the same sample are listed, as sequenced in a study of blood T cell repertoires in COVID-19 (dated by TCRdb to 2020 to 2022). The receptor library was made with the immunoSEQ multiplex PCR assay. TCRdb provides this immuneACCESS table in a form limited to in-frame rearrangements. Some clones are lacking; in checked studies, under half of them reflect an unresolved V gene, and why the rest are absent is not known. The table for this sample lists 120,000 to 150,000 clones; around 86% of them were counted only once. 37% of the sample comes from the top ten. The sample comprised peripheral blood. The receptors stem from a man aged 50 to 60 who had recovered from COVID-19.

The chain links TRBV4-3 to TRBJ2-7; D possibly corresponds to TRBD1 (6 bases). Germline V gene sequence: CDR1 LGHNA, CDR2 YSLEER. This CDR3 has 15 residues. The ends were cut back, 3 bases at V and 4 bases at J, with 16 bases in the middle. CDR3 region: CASSQNPGHHYEQYF. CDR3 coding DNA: TGCGCCAGCAGCCAGAACCCGGGACACCATTACGAGCAGTACTTC.

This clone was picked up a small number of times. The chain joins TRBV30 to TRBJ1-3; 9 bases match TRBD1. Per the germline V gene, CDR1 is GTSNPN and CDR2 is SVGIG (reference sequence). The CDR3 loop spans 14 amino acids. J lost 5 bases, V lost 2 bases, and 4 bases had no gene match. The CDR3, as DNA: TGTGCCTGGAGTCAGGACAGGGGTCGAAACACCATATATTTT. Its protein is CAWSQDRGRNTIYF.

The CDR3 loop reads CASSEHSGRDEAFF. CDR3 sequence (DNA): TGTGCCAGCAGTGAACACTCAGGGAGGGATGAAGCTTTCTTT. V usage is TRBV6-1 and J usage is TRBJ1-1, with TRBD1 as a possible D gene (5 bases). The CDR3 extends over 14 amino acids. Trimming stripped 2 bases from V and 7 bases from J, with 14 bases between. Germline V lookup: CDR1 MNHNS, CDR2 SASEGT.

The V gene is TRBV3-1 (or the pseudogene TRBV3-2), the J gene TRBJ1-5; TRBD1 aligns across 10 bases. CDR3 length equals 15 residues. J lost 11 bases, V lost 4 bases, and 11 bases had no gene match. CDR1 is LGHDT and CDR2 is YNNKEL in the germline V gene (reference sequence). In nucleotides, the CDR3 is TGTGCCAGCAGCCGTACCGGGACAGGGGAGAGTACCCAGCATTTT. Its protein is CASSRTGTGESTQHF.

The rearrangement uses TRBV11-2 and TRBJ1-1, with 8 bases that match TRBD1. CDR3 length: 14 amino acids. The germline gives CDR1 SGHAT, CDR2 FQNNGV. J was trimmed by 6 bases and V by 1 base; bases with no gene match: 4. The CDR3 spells CASSLGGTGPEAFF. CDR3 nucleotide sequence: TGTGCCAGCAGCTTAGGAGGGACAGGACCTGAAGCTTTCTTT.

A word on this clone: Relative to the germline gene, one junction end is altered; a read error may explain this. The CDR3 sequence is CASSLGGGAGETQYF. The CDR3 DNA sequence: TGTGCTAGCAGCTTAGGCGGGGGGGCCGGGGAGACCCAGTACTTC. The chain is built from TRBV7-7 and TRBJ2-5, with 9 nucleotides matching TRBD2. The CDR3 has 15 residues. The germline gives CDR1 SSHAT, CDR2 FNYEAQ (reference sequence).

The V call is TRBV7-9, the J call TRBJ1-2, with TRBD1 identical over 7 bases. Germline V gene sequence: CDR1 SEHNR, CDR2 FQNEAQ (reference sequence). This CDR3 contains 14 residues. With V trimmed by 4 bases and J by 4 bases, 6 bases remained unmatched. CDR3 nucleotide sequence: TGTGCCAGCAGCTCAAACAGGGGCGGCTATGGCTACACCTTC. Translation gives CASSSNRGGYGYTF.

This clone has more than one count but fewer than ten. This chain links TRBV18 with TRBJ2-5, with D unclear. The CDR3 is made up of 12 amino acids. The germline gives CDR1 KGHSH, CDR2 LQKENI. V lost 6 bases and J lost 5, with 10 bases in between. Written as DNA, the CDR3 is TGTGCCAGCTCTTCCCCGCGGGAGACCCAGTACTTC. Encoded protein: CASSSPRETQYF.

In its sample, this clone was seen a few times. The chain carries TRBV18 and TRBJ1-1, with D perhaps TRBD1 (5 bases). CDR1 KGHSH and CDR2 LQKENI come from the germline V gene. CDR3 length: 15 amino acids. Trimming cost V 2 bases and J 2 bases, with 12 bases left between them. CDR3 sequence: CASSPMTAQNTEAFF. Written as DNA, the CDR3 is TGTGCCAGCTCACCAATGACAGCCCAAAACACTGAAGCTTTCTTT.

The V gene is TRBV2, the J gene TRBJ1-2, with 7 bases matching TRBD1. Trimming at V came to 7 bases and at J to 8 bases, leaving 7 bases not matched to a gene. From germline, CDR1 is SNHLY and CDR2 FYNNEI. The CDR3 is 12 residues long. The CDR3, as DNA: TGTGCCAGCATAGAGGGGGCACGAGGCTACACCTTC. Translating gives CASIEGARGYTF.

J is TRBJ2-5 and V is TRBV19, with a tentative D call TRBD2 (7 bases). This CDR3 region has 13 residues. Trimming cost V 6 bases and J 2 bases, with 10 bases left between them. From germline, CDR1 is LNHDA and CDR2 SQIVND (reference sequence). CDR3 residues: CASSGGLQETQYF. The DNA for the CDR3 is TGTGCCAGTAGCGGGGGGCTTCAAGAGACCCAGTACTTC.

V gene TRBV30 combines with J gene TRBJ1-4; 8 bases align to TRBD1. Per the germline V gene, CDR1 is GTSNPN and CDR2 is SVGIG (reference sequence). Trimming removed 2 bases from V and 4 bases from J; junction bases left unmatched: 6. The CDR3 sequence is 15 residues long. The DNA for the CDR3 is TGTGCCTGGAGTCCAAACAGGGGGAATAATGAAAAACTGTTTTTT. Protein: CAWSPNRGNNEKLFF.

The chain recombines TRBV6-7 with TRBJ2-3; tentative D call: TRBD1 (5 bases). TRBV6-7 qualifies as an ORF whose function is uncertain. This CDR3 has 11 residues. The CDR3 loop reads CGQGGTDTQYF. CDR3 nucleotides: TGTGGCCAAGGGGGCACAGATACGCAGTATTTT.

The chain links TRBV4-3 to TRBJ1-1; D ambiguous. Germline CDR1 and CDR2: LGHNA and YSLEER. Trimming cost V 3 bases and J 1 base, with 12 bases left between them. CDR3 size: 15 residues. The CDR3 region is CASSHAHGRNTEAFF. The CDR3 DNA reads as TGCGCCAGCAGCCACGCCCACGGGAGGAACACTGAAGCTTTCTTT.

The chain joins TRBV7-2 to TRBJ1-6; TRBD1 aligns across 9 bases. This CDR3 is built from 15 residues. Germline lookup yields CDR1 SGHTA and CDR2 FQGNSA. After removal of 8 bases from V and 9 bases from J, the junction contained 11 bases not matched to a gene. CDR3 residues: CASRTGANRSSPLHF. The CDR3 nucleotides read TGTGCCAGCCGGACAGGGGCTAACCGTAGTTCACCCCTCCACTTT.

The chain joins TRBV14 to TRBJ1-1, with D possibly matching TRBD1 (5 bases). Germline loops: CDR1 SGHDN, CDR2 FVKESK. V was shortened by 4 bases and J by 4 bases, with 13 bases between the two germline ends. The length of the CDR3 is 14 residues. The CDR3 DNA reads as TGTGCCAGCAGCCCCTACGGGGGGGGCACTGAAGCTTTCTTT. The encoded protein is CASSPYGGGTEAFF.

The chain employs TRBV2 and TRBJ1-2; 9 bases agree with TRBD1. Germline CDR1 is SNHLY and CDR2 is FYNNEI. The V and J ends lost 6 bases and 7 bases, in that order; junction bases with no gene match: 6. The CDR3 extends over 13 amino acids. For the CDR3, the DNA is TGTGCCAGCAGCGTACAGGGGGCGGGTGGCTACACCTTC. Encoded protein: CASSVQGAGGYTF.